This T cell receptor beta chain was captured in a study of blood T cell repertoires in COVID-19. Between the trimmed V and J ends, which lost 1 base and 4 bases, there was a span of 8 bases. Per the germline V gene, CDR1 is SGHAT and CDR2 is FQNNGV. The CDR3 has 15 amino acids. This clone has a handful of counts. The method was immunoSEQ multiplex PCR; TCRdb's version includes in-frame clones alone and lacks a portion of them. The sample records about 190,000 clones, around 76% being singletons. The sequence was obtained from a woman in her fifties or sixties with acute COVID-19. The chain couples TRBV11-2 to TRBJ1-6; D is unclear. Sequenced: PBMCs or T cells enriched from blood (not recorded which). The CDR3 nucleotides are TGTGCCAGCAGCTTAGGCTCCAGATATAATTCACCCCTCCACTTT. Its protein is CASSLGSRYNSPLHF.